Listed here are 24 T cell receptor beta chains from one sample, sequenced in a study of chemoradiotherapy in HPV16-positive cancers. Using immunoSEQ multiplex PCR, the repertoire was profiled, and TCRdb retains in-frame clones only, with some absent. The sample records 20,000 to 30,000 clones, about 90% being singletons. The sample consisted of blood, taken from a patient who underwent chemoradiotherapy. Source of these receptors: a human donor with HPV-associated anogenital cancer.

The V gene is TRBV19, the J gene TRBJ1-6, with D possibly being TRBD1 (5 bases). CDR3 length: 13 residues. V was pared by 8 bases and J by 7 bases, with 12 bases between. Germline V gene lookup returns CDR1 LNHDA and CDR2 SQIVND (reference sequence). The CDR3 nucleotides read TGTGCCAGTTGGCGGGGGTCGAATTCACCCCTCCACTTT. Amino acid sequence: CASWRGSNSPLHF.

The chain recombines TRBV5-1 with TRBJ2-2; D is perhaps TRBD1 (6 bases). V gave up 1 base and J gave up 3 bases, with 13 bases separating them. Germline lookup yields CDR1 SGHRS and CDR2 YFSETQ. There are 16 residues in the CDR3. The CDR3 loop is CASSLKGVLDTGELFF. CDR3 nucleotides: TGCGCCAGCAGCTTGAAGGGGGTTTTGGACACCGGGGAGCTGTTTTTT.

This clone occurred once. Here the CDR3 reads CASSPRDPRGGYTF. CDR3 DNA sequence: TGTGCCAGCTCACCAAGGGACCCTAGGGGCGGCTACACCTTC. The rearrangement uses TRBV18 and TRBJ1-2; maybe TRBD1 (5 bases). Trimming took 2 bases from V and 8 from J, leaving 15 bases between them. Per germline, CDR1 KGHSH and CDR2 LQKENI. The CDR3 has 14 residues. The full variable domain, in which reference TRBV18 and TRBJ1-2 provide the parts outside the CDR3, is NAGVMQNPRHLVRRRGQEARLRCSPMKGHSHVYWYRQLPEEGLKFMVYLQKENIIDESGMPKERFSAEFPKEGPSILRIQQVVRGDSAAYFCASSPRDPRGGYTFGSGTRLTVV.

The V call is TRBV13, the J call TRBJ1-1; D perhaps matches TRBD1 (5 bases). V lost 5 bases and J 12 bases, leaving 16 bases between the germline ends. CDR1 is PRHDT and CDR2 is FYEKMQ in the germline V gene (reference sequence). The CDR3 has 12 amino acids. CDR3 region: CASSRLRGGSFF. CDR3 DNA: TGTGCCAGCAGCCGCCTCCGGGGGGGTTCTTTCTTT.

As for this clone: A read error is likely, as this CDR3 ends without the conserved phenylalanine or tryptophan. CDR3 DNA: TGCAGCGTTGGGACATTCGATGGCTACACCCTC. This sequence encodes CSVGTFDGYTL. This sequence joins TRBV29-1 and TRBJ1-2; D perhaps matches TRBD1 (5 bases). Trimming took off 4 bases at V and 6 bases at J, with 9 bases between the two ends. The germline CDR1 and CDR2 sequences are SQVTM and ANQGSEA. The CDR3 covers 11 residues.

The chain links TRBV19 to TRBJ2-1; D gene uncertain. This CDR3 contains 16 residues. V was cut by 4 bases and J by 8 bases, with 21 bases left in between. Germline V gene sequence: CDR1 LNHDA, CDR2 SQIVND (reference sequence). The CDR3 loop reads CASSKPFWAEWDEQFF. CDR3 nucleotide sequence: TGTGCCAGTAGTAAGCCCTTTTGGGCCGAATGGGATGAGCAGTTCTTC.

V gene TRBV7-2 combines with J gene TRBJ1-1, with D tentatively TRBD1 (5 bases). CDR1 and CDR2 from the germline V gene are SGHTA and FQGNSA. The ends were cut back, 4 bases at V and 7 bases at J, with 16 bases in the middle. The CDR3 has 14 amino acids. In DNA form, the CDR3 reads TGTGCCAGCAGCTCCCCCGGGGGGGTCGATGAAGCTTTCTTT. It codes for CASSSPGGVDEAFF.

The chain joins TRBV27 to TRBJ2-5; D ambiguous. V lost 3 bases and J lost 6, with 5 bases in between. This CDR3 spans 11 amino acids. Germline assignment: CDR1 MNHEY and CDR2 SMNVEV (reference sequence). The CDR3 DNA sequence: TGTGCCAGCAGTTTTGGAAAGACCCAGTACTTC. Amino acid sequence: CASSFGKTQYF.

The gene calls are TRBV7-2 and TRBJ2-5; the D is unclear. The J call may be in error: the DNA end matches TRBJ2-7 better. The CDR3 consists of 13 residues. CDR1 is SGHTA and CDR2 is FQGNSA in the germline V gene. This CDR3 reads CASSHGVTYEQYF. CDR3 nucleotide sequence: TGTGCCAGCAGCCATGGGGTAACCTACGAGCAGTACTTC.

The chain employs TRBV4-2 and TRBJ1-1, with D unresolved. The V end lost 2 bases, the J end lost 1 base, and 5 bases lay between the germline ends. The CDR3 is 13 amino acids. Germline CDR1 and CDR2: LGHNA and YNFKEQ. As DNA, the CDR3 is TGTGCCAGCAGCCAATTAACGAACACTGAAGCTTTCTTT. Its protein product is CASSQLTNTEAFF.

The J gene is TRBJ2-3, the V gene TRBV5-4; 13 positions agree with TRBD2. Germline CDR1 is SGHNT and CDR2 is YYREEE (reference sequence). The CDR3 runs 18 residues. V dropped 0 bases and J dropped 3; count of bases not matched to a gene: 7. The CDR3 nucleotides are TGTGCCAGCAGCTTGGGACTAGCGGGAGGAGGTGGGACAGATACGCAGTATTTT. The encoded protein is CASSLGLAGGGGTDTQYF.

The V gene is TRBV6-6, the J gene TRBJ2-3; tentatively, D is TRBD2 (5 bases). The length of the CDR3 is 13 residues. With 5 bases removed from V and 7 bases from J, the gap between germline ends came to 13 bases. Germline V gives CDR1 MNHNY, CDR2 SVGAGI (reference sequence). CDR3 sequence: CASSRTSSNTQYF. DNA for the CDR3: TGTGCCAGCAGTCGGACTTCCTCCAATACGCAGTATTTT.

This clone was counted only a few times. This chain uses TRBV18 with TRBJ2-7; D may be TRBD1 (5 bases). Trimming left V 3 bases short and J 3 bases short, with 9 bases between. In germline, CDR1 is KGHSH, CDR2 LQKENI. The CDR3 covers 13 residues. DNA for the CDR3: TGTGCCAGCTCACCGGCTAGGGGCTACGAGCAGTACTTC. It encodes CASSPARGYEQYF. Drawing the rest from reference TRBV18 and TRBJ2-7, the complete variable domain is NAGVMQNPRHLVRRRGQEARLRCSPMKGHSHVYWYRQLPEEGLKFMVYLQKENIIDESGMPKERFSAEFPKEGPSILRIQQVVRGDSAAYFCASSPARGYEQYFGPGTRLTVT.

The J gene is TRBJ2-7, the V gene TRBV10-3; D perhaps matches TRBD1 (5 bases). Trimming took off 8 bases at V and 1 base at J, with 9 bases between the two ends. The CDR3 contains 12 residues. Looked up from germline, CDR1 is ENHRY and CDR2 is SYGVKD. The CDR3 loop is CAIGQGSYEQYF. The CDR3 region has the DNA TGTGCCATCGGGCAGGGTTCCTACGAGCAGTACTTC.

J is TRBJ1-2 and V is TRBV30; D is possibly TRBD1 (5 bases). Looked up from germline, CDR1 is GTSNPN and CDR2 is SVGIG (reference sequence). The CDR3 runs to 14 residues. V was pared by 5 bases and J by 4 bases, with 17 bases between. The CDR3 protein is CAWAGRGRLYGYTF. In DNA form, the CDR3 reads TGTGCCTGGGCCGGGAGGGGCCGGCTCTATGGCTACACCTTC.

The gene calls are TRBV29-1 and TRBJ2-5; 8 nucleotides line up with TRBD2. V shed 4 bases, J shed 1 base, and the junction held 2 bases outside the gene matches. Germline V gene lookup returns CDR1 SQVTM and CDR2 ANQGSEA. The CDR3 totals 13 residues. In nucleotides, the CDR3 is TGCAGCGTTGTGGCGGGGGGCCAAGAGACCCAGTACTTC. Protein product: CSVVAGGQETQYF.

CDR3 nucleotide sequence: TGCGCCAGCAGCCAAGGAGCCGGGACCGTTAATTCACCCCTCCACTTT. It codes for CASSQGAGTVNSPLHF. V gene TRBV4-3 combines with J gene TRBJ1-6; possibly TRBD1 for D (5 bases). CDR1 is LGHNA, CDR2 YSLEER, per germline. Deletions cut 1 base from V and 6 bases from J, with 13 bases between. CDR3 length: 16 residues.

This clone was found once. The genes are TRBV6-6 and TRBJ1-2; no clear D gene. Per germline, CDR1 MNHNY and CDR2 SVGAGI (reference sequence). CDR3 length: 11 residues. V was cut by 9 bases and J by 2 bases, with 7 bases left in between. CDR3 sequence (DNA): TGTGCCAGTTCTGGGAACTATGGCTACACCTTC. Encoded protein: CASSGNYGYTF.

DNA for the CDR3: TGTGCCAGCAGCTTAGGGACTAGGAGCACAGATACGCAGTATTTT. It translates to CASSLGTRSTDTQYF. The chain carries TRBV7-2 and TRBJ2-3, with TRBD2 matching 7 bases. The CDR3 length is 15 residues. Germline V CDR1 and CDR2: SGHTA, FQGNSA. Trimming took 1 base from V and 0 from J; bases not matched to a gene: 1.

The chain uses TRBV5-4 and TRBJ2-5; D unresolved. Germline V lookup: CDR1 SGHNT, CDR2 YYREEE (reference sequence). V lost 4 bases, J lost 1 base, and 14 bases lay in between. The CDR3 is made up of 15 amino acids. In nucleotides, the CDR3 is TGTGCCAGCAGCCTCCCGTGGGAACGCCAAGAGACCCAGTACTTC. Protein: CASSLPWERQETQYF.

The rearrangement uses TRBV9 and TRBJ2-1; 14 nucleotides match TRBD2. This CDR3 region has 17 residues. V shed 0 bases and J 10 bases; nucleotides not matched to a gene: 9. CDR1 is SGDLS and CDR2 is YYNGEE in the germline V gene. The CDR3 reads CASSVATGLAGGREQFF. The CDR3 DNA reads TGTGCCAGCAGCGTAGCTACTGGACTAGCGGGAGGCCGAGAGCAGTTCTTC.

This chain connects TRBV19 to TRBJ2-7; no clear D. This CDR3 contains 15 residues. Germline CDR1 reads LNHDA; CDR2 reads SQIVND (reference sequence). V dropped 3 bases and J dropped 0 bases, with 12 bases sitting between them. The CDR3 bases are TGTGCCAGTAGTATGAAGGGCCTCAGCTCCTACGAGCAGTACTTC. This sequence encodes CASSMKGLSSYEQYF.

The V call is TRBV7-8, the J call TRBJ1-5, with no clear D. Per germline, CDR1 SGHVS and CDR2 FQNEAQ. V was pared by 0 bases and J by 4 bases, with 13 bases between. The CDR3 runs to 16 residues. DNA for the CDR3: TGTGCCAGCAGCTTAGCACTAGGCAGGCCAAATCAGCCCCAGCATTTT. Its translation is CASSLALGRPNQPQHF.

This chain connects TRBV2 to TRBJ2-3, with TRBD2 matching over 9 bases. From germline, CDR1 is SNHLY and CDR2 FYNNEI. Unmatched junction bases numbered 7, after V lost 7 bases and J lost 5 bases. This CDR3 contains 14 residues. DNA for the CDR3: TGTGCCAGCACCTTAGCGGGAGCGGTAGATACGCAGTATTTT. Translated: CASTLAGAVDTQYF.